Listed here is a single T cell receptor (beta chain). No antigen is known for it. The data originate from a study of human T cells and chemical hapten exposure. This sample's time point: patch test 3, about 24 weeks after DPC sensitization. The treatment: therapeutic diphenylcyclopropenone sensitization with weekly scalp DPC. Staff drew blood before applying each patch test. MiXCR was run by TCRdb on the RACE reads, yielding one entry per CDR3 protein. Found here are over 80,000 distinct CDR3 sequences, 11% of them singletons; the top ten hold approximately 1%. Overall study results and limits: DPC sensitization produced no change in TCRs with frequency above 1 in 1000. Expanded TCRs grouped into significantly more large CDR3 similarity clusters than controls produced. As patch test score rose, PT1 expanded TCR counts tended to rise as well.

The CDR3 length is 17 residues. CDR1 is SNHLY and CDR2 is FYNNEI in the germline V gene. V gave up 0 bases and J gave up 7 bases; unmatched junction bases: 12. The chain employs TRBV2 and TRBJ1-5, with TRBD1 identical over 7 bases. The source is a woman aged 25 to 39 with alopecia areata. Some clones in this sample may be carry-over from other donors' samples. The starting material was whole blood, obtained in connection with sensitization to the hapten diphenylcyclopropenone (DPC). The CDR3 nucleotides read TGTGCCAGCAGTGAAGCGCGAGACTTAGAAGGGGGCCAGCCCCAGCATTTT. Its protein product is CASSEARDLEGGQPQHF.